This T cell receptor (beta chain) came from a study of CD8 T cells in Susac syndrome (dated by TCRdb to between 2019 and 2020). Background on the whole study: The study used repertoire sequencing to test whether antigen drove CD8+ T cell activation and differentiation in Susac syndrome.

High-throughput TCR beta sequencing profiled peripheral blood CD8+ and CD4+ T cells from healthy donors, Susac syndrome patients and multiple sclerosis patients. The healthy donors served as controls matched for age and sex. Bulk CD8+ and CD4+ T cells were purified by magnetic negative isolation, whereas CD8+ TEMRA cells were enriched by FACS. Blood was drawn into EDTA tubes, processed within 24 hours, and PBMCs were isolated by density gradient centrifugation. PBMCs intended for TCR sequencing were cryopreserved in liquid nitrogen and thawed later in a water bath at 37 degrees C. The sorted or isolated CD4+, CD8+ and CD8+ TEMRA cells had a purity of 90% or higher. A remark on this clonotype: This clone's antigen is unknown. Base qualities are not at hand, and no much larger clone is one base apart.

The investigation overall reported the following: The TCR sequencing and HLA analysis was acknowledged to have included a relatively small number of individuals.

Its CDR3 holds 13 amino acids, cysteine through phenylalanine. Just CDR3 DNA is preserved here, 39 bases in frame from base 1. Based on the germline V gene, the CDR1 and CDR2 sequences are SGHVS and FNYEAQ. The trim is 5 bases for V and 0 bases for J, with a gap of 8 bases between the germline ends. RNA was extracted using the RNeasy kit, and roughly 0.5 to 1 microgram was reverse transcribed with random hexamers. The immunoSEQ multiplex PCR assay, which covers 54 Vbeta and 13 Jbeta segments, was used to amplify TCR beta CDR3 regions. Bias from PCR amplification was corrected by using a synthetic template baseline for primer optimization and for computational correction. The authors processed their data as follows. Only productive sequences were kept, with reads annotated to V, D and J genes according to IMGT and analyzed in immunoSEQ Analyzer. Clonality was calculated as one minus the Shannon entropy normalized by log2 of the number of productive unique sequences. For each patient and control, public and private clones were evaluated among the 100 most prevalent clones. A clone was defined as Susac-specific if it was absent from the healthy and MS cohorts, from 950 to 1,300 published viral clones and from other ImmuneACCESS disease sequences. The public reads were reprocessed in TCRdb via fastp at Q25 and MiXCR, keeping in-frame beta chains. CDR3 protein duplicates are merged, each entry listing the most common genes and DNA. These V and J calls originate from TCRdb's pipeline instead of the authors' own analysis. The sample has more than 120,000 distinct CDR3 sequences on record, around 94% of them singletons. Less than 0.095% of the sample is taken by the ten largest.

The TCR comes from a human donor in good health. The V and J genes are TRBV7-6 and TRBJ2-7, with no D gene named confidently. Sequencing was carried out using CD4+ T cells from PBMCs. The DNA sequence is TGTGCCAGCAGCCCAGATATCTCCTACGAGCAGTACTTC. Protein translation: CASSPDISYEQYF.